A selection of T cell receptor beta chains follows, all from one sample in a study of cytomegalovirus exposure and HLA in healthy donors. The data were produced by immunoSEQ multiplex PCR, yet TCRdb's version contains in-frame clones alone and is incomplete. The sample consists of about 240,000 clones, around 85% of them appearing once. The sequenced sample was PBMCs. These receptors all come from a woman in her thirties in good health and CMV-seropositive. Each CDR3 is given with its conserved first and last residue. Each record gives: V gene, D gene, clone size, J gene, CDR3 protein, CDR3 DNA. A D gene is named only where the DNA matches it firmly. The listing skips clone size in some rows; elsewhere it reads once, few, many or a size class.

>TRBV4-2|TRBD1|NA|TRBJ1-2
CASRQGRGGYGYTF
TGTGCCAGTCGACAGGGGCGCGGGGGCTATGGCTACACCTTC
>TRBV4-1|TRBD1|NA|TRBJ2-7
CASSQVSQGAYEQYF
TGCGCCAGCAGCCAAGTCAGCCAGGGGGCCTACGAGCAGTACTTC
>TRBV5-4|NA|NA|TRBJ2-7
CASSLEPSNYEQYF
TGTGCCAGCAGCTTGGAACCGAGTAACTACGAGCAGTACTTC
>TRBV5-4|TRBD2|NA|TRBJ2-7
CASSRGTNYEQYF
TGTGCCAGCAGTCGAGGGACTAATTACGAGCAGTACTTC
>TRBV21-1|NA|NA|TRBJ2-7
CASSKETSVGQGYEQYF
TGTGCCAGCAGCAAAGAAACTTCGGTGGGACAGGGGTACGAGCAGTACTTC
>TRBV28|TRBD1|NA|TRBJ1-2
CASRSSGTGSHGYTF
TGTGCCAGCAGATCCTCTGGGACAGGGAGTCATGGCTACACCTTC
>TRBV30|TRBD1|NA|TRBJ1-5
CAWSGGRGLSSNQPQHF
TGTGCCTGGAGTGGGGGCAGGGGGTTGAGTAGCAATCAGCCCCAGCATTTT
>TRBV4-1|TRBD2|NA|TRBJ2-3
CASSQDRLAGDTQYF
TGCGCCAGCAGCCAAGATCGCCTAGCGGGAGATACGCAGTATTTT
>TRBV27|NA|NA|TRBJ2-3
CASSLWAGYGSDTQYF
TGTGCCAGCAGTTTATGGGCAGGATATGGATCGGATACGCAGTATTTT
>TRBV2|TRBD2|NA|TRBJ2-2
CASSEYGLAATGELFF
TGTGCCAGCAGTGAATACGGACTAGCGGCCACCGGGGAGCTGTTTTTT
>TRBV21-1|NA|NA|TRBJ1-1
CASSKDEGMNTEAFF
TGTGCCAGCAGCAAAGATGAGGGAATGAACACTGAAGCTTTCTTT
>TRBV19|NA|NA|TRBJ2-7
CASSTDWSSYEQYF
TGTGCCAGTAGTACGGACTGGAGCTCCTACGAGCAGTACTTC
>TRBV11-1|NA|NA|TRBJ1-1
CASSLKPGADTEAFF
TGTGCCAGCAGCTTAAAGCCAGGGGCTGACACTGAAGCTTTCTTT
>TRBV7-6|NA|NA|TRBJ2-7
CASSPQQGTYEQYF
TGTGCCAGCAGCCCACAACAGGGAACCTACGAGCAGTACTTC
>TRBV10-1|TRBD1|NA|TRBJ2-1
CASSEPGQGSNEQFF
TGCGCCAGCAGTGAGCCGGGACAGGGATCCAATGAGCAGTTCTTC
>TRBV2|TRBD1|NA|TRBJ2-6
CASSGDSSGANVLTF
TGTGCCAGCAGTGGGGACAGCTCTGGGGCCAACGTCCTGACTTTC
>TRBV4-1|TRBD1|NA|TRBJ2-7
CASSGTGSSYEQYF
TGCGCCAGCAGCGGGACAGGGAGCTCCTACGAGCAGTACTTC
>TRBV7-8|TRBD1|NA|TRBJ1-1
CASSSNRGRGYTEAFF
TGTGCCAGCAGCTCAAACAGGGGGCGTGGATACACTGAAGCTTTCTTT
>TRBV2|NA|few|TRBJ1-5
CASSGIFSNQPQHF
TGTGCCAGCAGCGGTATCTTTAGCAATCAGCCCCAGCATTTT
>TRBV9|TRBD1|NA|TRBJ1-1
CASSVDETGGWAEAFF
TGTGCCAGCAGCGTAGACGAGACAGGGGGCTGGGCTGAAGCTTTCTTT
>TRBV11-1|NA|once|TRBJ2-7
CASQGYDVREQYF
TGTGCCTCACAGGGTTATGACGTGCGCGAGCAGTACTTC
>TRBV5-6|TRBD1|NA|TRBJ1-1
CASSFDRDRNEAFF
TGTGCCAGCAGCTTCGACCGGGACAGGAATGAAGCTTTCTTT
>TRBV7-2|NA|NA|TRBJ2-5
CASSLRIRGETQYF
TGTGCCAGCAGCTTACGTATTAGGGGAGAGACCCAGTACTTC
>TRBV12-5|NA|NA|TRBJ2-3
CASGRGEGSDTQYF
TGTGCTAGTGGTCGCGGAGAAGGCAGCGATACGCAGTATTTT
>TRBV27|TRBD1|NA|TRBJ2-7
CASGHRGLYEQYF
TGTGCCAGCGGGCACAGGGGGCTCTACGAGCAGTACTTC
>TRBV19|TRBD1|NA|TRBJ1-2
CASSLQGNWNYGYTF
TGTGCCAGTAGCCTACAGGGGAATTGGAACTATGGCTACACCTTC
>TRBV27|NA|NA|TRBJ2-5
CASSFDRQETQYF
TGTGCCAGCAGTTTCGACAGACAGGAGACCCAGTACTTC
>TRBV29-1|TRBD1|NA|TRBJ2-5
CSVEDRGAQETQYF
TGCAGCGTTGAGGACAGGGGTGCCCAAGAGACCCAGTACTTC
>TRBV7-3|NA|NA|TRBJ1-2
CASSLIGGAMGGYTF
TGTGCCAGCAGCTTAATAGGGGGGGCGATGGGTGGCTACACCTTC
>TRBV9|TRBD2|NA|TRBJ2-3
CASNILAGGSTDTQYF
TGTGCCAGCAATATACTAGCGGGAGGGAGCACAGATACGCAGTATTTT
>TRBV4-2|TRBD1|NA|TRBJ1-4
CASSQDLGIGTVSEKLFF
TGTGCCAGCAGCCAAGATCTTGGTATTGGGACAGTTAGCGAAAAACTGTTTTTT
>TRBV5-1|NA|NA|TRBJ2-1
CASSLQDMYNEQFF
TGCGCCAGCAGCTTGCAGGATATGTACAATGAGCAGTTCTTC
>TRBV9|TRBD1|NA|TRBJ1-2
CASSPRQGGHYGYTF
TGTGCCAGCAGCCCCAGACAGGGTGGTCACTATGGCTACACCTTC
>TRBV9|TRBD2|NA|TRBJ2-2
CASSVGEGLELFF
TGTGCCAGCAGCGTAGGGGAGGGGTTGGAGCTGTTTTTT
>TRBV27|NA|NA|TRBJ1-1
CASSLSTATEAFF
TGTGCCAGCAGTTTATCTACTGCCACTGAAGCTTTCTTT
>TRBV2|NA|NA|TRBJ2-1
CASIARESSYNEQFF
TGTGCCAGCATTGCCCGAGAATCTTCCTACAATGAGCAGTTCTTC
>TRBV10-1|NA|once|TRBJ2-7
CASSRDLLYEQYF
TGCGCCAGCAGTAGGGACTTATTATACGAGCAGTACTTC